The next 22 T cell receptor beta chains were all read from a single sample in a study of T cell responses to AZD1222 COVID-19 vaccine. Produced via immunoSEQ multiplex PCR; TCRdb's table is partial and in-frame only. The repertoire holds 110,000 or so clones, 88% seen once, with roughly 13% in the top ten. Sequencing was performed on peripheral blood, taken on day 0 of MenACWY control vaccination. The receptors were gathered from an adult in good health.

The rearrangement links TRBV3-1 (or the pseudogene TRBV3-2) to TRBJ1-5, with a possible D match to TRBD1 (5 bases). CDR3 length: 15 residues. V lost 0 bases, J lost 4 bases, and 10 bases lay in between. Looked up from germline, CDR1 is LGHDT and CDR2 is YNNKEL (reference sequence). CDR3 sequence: CASSQEWGGNQPQHF. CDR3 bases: TGTGCCAGCAGCCAAGAATGGGGGGGGAATCAGCCCCAGCATTTT.

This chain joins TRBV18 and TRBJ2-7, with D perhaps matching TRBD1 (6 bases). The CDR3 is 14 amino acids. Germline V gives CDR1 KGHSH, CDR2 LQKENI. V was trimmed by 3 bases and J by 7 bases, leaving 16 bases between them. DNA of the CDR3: TGTGCCAGCTCACCCCAGGGGCCTCCGGGTGAGCAGTACTTC. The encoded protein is CASSPQGPPGEQYF.

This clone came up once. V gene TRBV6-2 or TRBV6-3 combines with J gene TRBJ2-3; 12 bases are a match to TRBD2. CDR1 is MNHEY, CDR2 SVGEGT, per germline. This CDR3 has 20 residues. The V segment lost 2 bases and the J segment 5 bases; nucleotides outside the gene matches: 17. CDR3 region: CASSYQASRLAGVRGDTQYF. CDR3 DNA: TGTGCCAGCAGTTACCAGGCCAGCCGACTAGCGGGAGTTCGAGGAGATACGCAGTATTTT.

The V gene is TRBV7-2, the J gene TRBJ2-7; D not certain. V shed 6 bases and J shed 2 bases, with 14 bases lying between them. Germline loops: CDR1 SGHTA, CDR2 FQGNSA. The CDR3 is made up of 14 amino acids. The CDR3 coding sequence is TGTGCCAGCAGTCGTGAATTCGGACCCTACGAGCAGTACTTC. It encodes CASSREFGPYEQYF.

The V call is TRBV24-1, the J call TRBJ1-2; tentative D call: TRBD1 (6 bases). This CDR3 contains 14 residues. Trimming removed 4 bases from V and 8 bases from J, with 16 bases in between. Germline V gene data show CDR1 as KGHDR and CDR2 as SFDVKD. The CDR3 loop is CATSDPDRARGYTF. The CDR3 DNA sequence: TGTGCCACCAGTGACCCGGACAGAGCCCGGGGCTACACCTTC.

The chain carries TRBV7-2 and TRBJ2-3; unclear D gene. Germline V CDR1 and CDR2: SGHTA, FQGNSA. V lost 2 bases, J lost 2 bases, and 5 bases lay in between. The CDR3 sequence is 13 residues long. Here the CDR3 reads CASSLRNTDTQYF. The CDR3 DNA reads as TGTGCCAGCAGCTTACGGAACACAGATACGCAGTATTTT.

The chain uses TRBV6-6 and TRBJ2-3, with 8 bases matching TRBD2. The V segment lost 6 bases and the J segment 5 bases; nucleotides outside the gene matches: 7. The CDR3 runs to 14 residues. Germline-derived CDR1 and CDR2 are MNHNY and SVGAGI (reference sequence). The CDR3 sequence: CASRRAGGVDTQYF. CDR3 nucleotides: TGTGCCAGCAGGCGGGCCGGGGGGGTAGATACGCAGTATTTT.

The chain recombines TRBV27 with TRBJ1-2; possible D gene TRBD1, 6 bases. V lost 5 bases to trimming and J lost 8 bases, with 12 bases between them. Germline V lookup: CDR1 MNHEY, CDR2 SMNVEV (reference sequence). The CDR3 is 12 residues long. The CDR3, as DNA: TGTGCCAGCAGTCCGCAGGGGCTCGGCTACACCTTC. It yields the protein CASSPQGLGYTF.

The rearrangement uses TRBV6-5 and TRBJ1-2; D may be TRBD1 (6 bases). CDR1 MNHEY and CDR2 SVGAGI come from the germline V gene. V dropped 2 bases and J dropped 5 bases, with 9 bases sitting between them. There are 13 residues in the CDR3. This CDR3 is CASSYVQGYGYTF. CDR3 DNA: TGTGCCAGCAGTTACGTACAGGGTTATGGCTACACCTTC.

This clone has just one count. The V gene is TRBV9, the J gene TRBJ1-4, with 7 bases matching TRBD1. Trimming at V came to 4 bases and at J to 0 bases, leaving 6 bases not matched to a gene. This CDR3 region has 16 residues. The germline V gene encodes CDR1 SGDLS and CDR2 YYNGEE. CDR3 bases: TGTGCCAGCAGCCCGGGACAGACCCCAACTAATGAAAAACTGTTTTTT. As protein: CASSPGQTPTNEKLFF.

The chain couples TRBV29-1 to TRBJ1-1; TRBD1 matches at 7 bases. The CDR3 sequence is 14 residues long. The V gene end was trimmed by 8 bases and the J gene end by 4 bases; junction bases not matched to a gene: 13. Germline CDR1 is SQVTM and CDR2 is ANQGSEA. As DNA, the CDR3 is TGCAGCACAAGACAGGGTGGGTACGGCACTGAAGCTTTCTTT. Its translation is CSTRQGGYGTEAFF. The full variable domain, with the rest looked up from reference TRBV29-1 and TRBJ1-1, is SAVISQKPSRDICQRGTSLTIQCQVDSQVTMMFWYRQQPGQSLTLIATANQGSEATYESGFVIDKFPISRPNLTFSTLTVSNMSPEDSSIYLCSTRQGGYGTEAFFGQGTRLTVV.

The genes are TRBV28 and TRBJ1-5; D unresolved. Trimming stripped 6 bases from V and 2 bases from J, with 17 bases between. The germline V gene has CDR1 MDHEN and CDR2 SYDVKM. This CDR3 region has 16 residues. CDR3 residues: CASSQRRRLGNQPQHF. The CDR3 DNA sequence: TGTGCCAGCAGCCAAAGGAGGAGGTTGGGCAATCAGCCCCAGCATTTT.

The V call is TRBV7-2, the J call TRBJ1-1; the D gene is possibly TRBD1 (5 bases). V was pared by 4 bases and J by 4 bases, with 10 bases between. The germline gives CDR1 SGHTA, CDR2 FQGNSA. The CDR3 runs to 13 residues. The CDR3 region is CASSSGPGTEAFF. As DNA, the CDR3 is TGTGCCAGCAGCTCGGGACCTGGCACTGAAGCTTTCTTT.

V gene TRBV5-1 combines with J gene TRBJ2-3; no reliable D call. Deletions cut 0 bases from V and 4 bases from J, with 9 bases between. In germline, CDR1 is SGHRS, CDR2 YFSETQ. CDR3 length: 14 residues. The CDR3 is CASSLVGQSDTQYF. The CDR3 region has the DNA TGCGCCAGCAGCTTGGTGGGTCAGTCAGATACGCAGTATTTT.

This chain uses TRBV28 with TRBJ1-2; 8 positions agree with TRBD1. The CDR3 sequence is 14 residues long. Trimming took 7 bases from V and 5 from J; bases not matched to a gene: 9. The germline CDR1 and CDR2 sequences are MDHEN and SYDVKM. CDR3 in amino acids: CASTLDRGGYGYTF. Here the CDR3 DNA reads TGTGCCAGCACCTTAGACAGGGGCGGTTATGGCTACACCTTC.

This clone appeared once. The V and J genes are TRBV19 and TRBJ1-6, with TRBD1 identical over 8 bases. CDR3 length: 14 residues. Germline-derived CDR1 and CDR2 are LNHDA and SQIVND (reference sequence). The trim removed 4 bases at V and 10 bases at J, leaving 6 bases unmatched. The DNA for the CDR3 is TGTGCCAGTAGTAATCAGGGGGCCCGGTCACCCCTCCACTTT. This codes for CASSNQGARSPLHF.

CDR3 nucleotides: TGCGCCAGCAGCCCTAGCGGGGGGATAACCTACGAGCAGTACTTC. Encoded protein: CASSPSGGITYEQYF. The genes are TRBV5-1 and TRBJ2-7; 11 positions match TRBD2. After removal of 4 bases from V and 2 bases from J, the junction contained 5 bases not matched to a gene. Germline CDR1 SGHRS, CDR2 YFSETQ. The CDR3 contains 15 residues.

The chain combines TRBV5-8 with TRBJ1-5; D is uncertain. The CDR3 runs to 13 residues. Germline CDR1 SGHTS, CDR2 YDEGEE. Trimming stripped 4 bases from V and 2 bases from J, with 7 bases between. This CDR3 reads CASSLTGNQPQHF. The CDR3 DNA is TGTGCCAGCAGCCTGACCGGCAATCAGCCCCAGCATTTT.

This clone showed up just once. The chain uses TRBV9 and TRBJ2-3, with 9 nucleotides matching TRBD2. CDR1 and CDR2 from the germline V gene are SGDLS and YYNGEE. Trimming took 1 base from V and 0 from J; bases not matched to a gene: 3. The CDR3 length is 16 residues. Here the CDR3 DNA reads TGTGCCAGCAGCGTACGAGCGGGGGGTAGCACAGATACGCAGTATTTT. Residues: CASSVRAGGSTDTQYF.

The CDR3 is CASSLGAGSNYGYTF. CDR3 in DNA: TGTGCCAGCAGCTTAGGGGCAGGGTCGAACTATGGCTACACCTTC. The chain links TRBV7-2 to TRBJ1-2; TRBD1 might be the D (5 bases). The CDR3 length is 15 residues. CDR1 and CDR2 (germline): SGHTA, FQGNSA. The V end was cut by 1 base, the J end by 2 bases, with 11 bases between.

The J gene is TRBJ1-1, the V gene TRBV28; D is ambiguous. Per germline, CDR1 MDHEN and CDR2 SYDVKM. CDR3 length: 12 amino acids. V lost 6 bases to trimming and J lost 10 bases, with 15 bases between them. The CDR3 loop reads CASRLPQDIAFF. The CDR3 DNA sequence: TGTGCCAGCAGGCTCCCCCAGGATATAGCTTTCTTT.

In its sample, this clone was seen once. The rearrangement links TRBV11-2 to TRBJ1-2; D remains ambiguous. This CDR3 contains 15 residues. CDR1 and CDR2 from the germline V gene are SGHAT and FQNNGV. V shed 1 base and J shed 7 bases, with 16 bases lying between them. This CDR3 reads CASSLGYRKGGGYTF. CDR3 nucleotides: TGTGCCAGCAGCTTAGGGTACAGAAAAGGCGGTGGCTACACCTTC.